This T cell receptor (beta chain) was obtained from a study of CD8+ T cells in alopecia areata. Sequencing relied on a cDNA template that was reverse transcribed from extracted RNA. Profiled with immunoSEQ multiplex PCR; TCRdb holds only in-frame clones, not every one. The repertoire holds about 190,000 clones, with about three fifths as singletons. The study's findings and limits: The study also sequences resident alphabeta T cells of normal skin in scalp samples. Lesional scalp exceeded normal scalp in clonality, especially in alopecia totalis/universalis.

About this clone: Its antigen remains unidentified.

The treatment denotes: oral pan-JAK inhibitor, 5-10 mg twice daily. Trimming removed 4 bases at V and 5 bases at J, with 6 bases between. The CDR3 contains 11 residues. Germline values: CDR1 SGHRS, CDR2 YFSETQ. The TCR comes from a human donor with alopecia areata. The sample in question was CD4+ T cells sorted from blood, obtained at week 4, from a patient treated with tofacitinib. The chain couples TRBV5-1 to TRBJ2-5, with D hard to call. CDR3: CASSAKETQYF. The CDR3, as DNA: TGCGCCAGCAGCGCCAAGGAGACCCAGTACTTC.